This T cell receptor (beta chain) was retrieved from a study of identical twins. Study-wide results and limits: Excess sharing by twins proved weaker in beta out-of-frame sequences. Findings depended on cross-sectional statistics rather than tracking the same donors.

TCRdb re-analysed the 5' RACE reads in MiXCR, keeping a single row per CDR3 protein. Here the sample spans fewer than 900,000 distinct CDR3 sequences, about 20% being singletons. This clonotype was counted only a few times. Its antigen is still unknown. Germline V gives CDR1 LGHNA, CDR2 YSLEER. The CDR3 consists of 13 residues. Trimming cost V 2 bases and J 1 base, with 6 bases left between them. The sample also formed part of further work on T cells expressing NK-cell markers. As reported in that work: Just one sequenced donor of eight was HCMV-seronegative, while seven were seropositive.

The sequence derives from a woman younger than 30 in good health. The rearrangement joins TRBV4-3 to TRBJ2-7, with D hard to call. Input material: PBMCs. CDR3 amino acids: CASSQSPSYEQYF. DNA for the CDR3: TGCGCCAGCAGCCAATCTCCTTCCTACGAGCAGTACTTC.